A single sample gave rise to the 13 T cell receptor beta chains below, sequenced in a study of blood T cell repertoires in COVID-19. Only in-frame clones appear in the TCRdb table, and some are missing; sequencing was by immunoSEQ multiplex PCR. The sample includes about 83,000 clones, approximately 80% seen only once; the top ten take 15% to 18%. Sequencing used peripheral blood. The receptors derive from a woman aged 80 or over with acute or convalescent COVID-19.

This clone was detected a few times. This chain joins TRBV18 and TRBJ2-2; weak D call: TRBD1 (6 bases). CDR1 is KGHSH and CDR2 is LQKENI in the germline V gene. The CDR3 runs 15 residues. V lost 3 bases and J lost 0, with 8 bases in between. The CDR3 DNA is TGTGCCAGCTCACCCCGGACAGCGAACACCGGGGAGCTGTTTTTT. Residues: CASSPRTANTGELFF.

As concerns this clone: Germline and junction disagree at one end, which may indicate a read error. V is TRBV7-7 and J is TRBJ1-3, with D unresolved. From germline, CDR1 is SSHAT and CDR2 FNYEAQ (reference sequence). CDR3 length equals 16 residues. The CDR3 here is CASSASTARAGNTIYF. DNA for the CDR3: TGTGCTAGCAGCGCCAGTACGGCTCGGGCTGGAAACACCATATATTTT.

The CDR3: CASSPRPSGGSYEQYF. The CDR3 DNA reads as TGTGCCAGCAGCCCTCGACCTAGCGGGGGGAGCTACGAGCAGTACTTC. V is TRBV9 and J is TRBJ2-7, with 11 bases identical to TRBD2. Germline V lookup: CDR1 SGDLS, CDR2 YYNGEE. This CDR3 has 16 amino acids. The V and J ends lost 4 bases and 3 bases, in that order; junction bases with no gene match: 9.

CDR3 residues: CASSLETGEYGNTEAFF. The CDR3 DNA reads as TGTGCCAGCTCACTAGAGACAGGGGAATACGGGAACACTGAAGCTTTCTTT. The V gene is TRBV18, the J gene TRBJ1-1, with 8 bases fitting TRBD1. The CDR3 is 17 residues long. Germline lookup yields CDR1 KGHSH and CDR2 LQKENI. V lost 4 bases, J lost 1 base, and 11 bases stayed unmatched.

The chain recombines TRBV25-1 with TRBJ2-4, with a tentative D call TRBD2 (6 bases). In germline, CDR1 is MGHDK, CDR2 SYGVNS. V dropped 5 bases and J dropped 0 bases, with 14 bases sitting between them. This CDR3 region has 16 residues. The CDR3 is CASSPGGLIAKNIQYF. DNA for the CDR3: TGTGCCAGCAGTCCCGGGGGACTCATAGCCAAAAACATTCAGTACTTC.

The genes are TRBV6-4 and TRBJ1-1; D call uncertain. V lost 4 bases and J lost 1, with 7 bases in between. CDR3 length: 13 residues. Germline-derived CDR1 and CDR2 are MRHNA and SNTAGT. The CDR3 nucleotides are TGTGCCAGCAGTGCCACACAGAACACTGAAGCTTTCTTT. Translation: CASSATQNTEAFF.

This chain uses TRBV6-5 with TRBJ1-2, with 10 bases that match TRBD1. The junction had 10 bases not matched to a gene; V was cut back by 6 bases and J by 6 bases. CDR1 is MNHEY and CDR2 is SVGAGI in the germline V gene. The CDR3 has 15 amino acids. CDR3 in DNA: TGTGCCAGCAGCCCACAACGGACAGGGGGGGATGGCTACACCTTC. Protein sequence: CASSPQRTGGDGYTF.

The chain's CDR3 is CASSYGTGVRVDQFF. The CDR3, as DNA: TGTGCCAGCAGTTACGGAACAGGGGTGCGGGTGGACCAGTTCTTC. The V and J genes are TRBV6-5 and TRBJ2-1; TRBD1 matches 7 bases. Germline values: CDR1 MNHEY, CDR2 SVGAGI. The trim removed 2 bases at V and 13 bases at J, leaving 14 bases unmatched. The length of the CDR3 is 15 residues.

This chain links TRBV28 with TRBJ2-5; TRBD2 might be the D (5 bases). V was pared by 3 bases and J by 2 bases, with 16 bases between. Germline lookup yields CDR1 MDHEN and CDR2 SYDVKM. The CDR3 is 16 amino acids. In DNA, the CDR3 is TGTGCCAGCAGTTTCCTCCAGCGGAACACTCAAGAGACCCAGTACTTC. Its translation: CASSFLQRNTQETQYF. The full variable domain, with the rest looked up from reference TRBV28 and TRBJ2-5, is DVKVTQSSRYLVKRTGEKVFLECVQDMDHENMFWYRQDPGLGLRLIYFSYDVKMKEKGDIPEGYSVSREKKERFSLILESASTNQTSMYLCASSFLQRNTQETQYFGPGTRLLVL.

The chain employs TRBV10-1 and TRBJ2-1; TRBD2 agrees at 9 bases. The CDR3 runs to 18 residues. The V segment lost 0 bases and the J segment 3 bases; nucleotides outside the gene matches: 9. Per the germline V gene, CDR1 is WNHNN and CDR2 is SYGVQD (reference sequence). CDR3 protein: CASSESGRRGGLYNEQFF. The CDR3 nucleotides read TGCGCCAGCAGTGAGTCGGGAAGGCGGGGGGGCCTCTACAATGAGCAGTTCTTC.

V and J are TRBV19 and TRBJ1-1; the D gene is possibly TRBD1 (6 bases). This CDR3 has 13 residues. CDR1 and CDR2 (germline): LNHDA, SQIVND (reference sequence). The germline V and J ends were trimmed by 10 bases and 1 base, with 13 bases remaining between them. This CDR3 reads CATEGQRNTEAFF. CDR3 bases: TGTGCCACCGAGGGACAAAGGAACACTGAAGCTTTCTTT.

The rearrangement links TRBV5-1 to TRBJ2-1; 11 nucleotides match TRBD2. The CDR3 consists of 15 residues. Germline V gene lookup returns CDR1 SGHRS and CDR2 YFSETQ. V shed 4 bases, J shed 5 bases, and the junction held 5 bases outside the gene matches. CDR3: CASSGLAGGNNEQFF. The CDR3 bases are TGCGCCAGCAGCGGCCTAGCGGGGGGAAACAATGAGCAGTTCTTC.

This clone was observed a handful of times. The CDR3 sequence is CASSLAEGTGSYEQYF. In DNA, the CDR3 is TGTGCCAGCAGCTTGGCCGAGGGTACCGGGTCCTACGAGCAGTACTTC. The rearrangement uses TRBV5-4 and TRBJ2-7; a possible D gene is TRBD2 (5 bases). The V and J ends lost 0 bases and 1 base respectively, with 14 bases between them. The V gene's germline CDR1 is SGHNT and CDR2 YYREEE (reference sequence). The CDR3 is 16 amino acids. Together with reference TRBV5-4 and TRBJ2-7, the CDR3 gives the full variable domain: ETGVTQSPTHLIKTRGQQVTLRCSSQSGHNTVSWYQQALGQGPQFIFQYYREEENGRGNFPPRFSGLQFPNYSSELNVNALELDDSALYLCASSLAEGTGSYEQYFGPGTRLTVT.